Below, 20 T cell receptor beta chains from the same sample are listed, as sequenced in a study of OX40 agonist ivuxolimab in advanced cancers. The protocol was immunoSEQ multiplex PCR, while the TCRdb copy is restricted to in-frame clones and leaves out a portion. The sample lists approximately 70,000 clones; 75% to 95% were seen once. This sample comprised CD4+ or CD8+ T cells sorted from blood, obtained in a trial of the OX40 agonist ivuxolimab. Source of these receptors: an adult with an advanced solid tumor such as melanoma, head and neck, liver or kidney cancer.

The CDR3 bases are TGCGCCAGCAGCCAAGATTATCAAGGGCCGGGTGGCTACACCTTC. This codes for CASSQDYQGPGGYTF. The genes are TRBV4-3 and TRBJ1-2; D unclear. Germline V gene sequence: CDR1 LGHNA, CDR2 YSLEER. The V gene lost 0 bases and the J gene lost 7 bases, with 15 bases spanning the gap. This CDR3 has 15 amino acids.

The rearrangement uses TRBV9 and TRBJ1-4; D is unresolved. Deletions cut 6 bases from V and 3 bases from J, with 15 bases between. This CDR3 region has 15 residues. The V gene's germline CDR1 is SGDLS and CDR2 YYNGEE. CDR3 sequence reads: CASTPSGVSNEKLFF. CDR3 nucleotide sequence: TGTGCCAGCACTCCTTCCGGGGTATCTAATGAAAAACTGTTTTTT.

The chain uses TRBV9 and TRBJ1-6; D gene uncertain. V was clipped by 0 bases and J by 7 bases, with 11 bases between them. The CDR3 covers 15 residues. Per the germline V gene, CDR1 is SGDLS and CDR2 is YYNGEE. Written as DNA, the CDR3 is TGTGCCAGCAGCGTAGAGGGCGGAGAAAATTCACCCCTCCACTTT. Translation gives CASSVEGGENSPLHF.

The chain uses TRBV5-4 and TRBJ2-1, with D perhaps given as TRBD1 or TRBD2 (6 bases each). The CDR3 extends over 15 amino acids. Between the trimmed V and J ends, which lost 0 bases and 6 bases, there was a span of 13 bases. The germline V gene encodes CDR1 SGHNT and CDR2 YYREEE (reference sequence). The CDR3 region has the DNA TGTGCCAGCAGCTTGGAGCTGGGGGGCCTCAATGAGCAGTTCTTC. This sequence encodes CASSLELGGLNEQFF.

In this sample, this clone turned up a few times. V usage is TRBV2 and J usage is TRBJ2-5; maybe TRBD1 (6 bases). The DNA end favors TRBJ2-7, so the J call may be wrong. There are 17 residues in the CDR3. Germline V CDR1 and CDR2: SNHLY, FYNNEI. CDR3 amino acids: CASSEEADSPSSYEQYF. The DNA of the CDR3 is TGTGCCAGCAGTGAAGAGGCGGACAGCCCGAGCTCCTACGAGCAGTACTTC.

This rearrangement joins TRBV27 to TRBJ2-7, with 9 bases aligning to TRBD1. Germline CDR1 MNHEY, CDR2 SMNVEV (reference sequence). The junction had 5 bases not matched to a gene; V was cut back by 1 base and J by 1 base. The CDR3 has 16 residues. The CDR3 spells CASSLFQDRGSYEQYF. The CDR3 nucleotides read TGTGCCAGCAGTTTATTTCAGGACAGGGGTTCCTACGAGCAGTACTTC.

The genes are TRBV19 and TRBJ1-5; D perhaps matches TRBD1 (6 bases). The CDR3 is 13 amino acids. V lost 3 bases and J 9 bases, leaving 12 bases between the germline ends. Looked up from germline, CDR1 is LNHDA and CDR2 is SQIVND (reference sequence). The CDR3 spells CASSMGAGGPQHF. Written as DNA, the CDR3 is TGTGCCAGTAGTATGGGGGCGGGGGGGCCCCAGCATTTT.

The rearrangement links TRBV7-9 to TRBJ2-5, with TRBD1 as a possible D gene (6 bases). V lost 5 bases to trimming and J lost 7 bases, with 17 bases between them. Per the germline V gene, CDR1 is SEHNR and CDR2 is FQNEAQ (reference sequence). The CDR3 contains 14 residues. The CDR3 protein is CASSDRSRLGTQYF. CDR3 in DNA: TGTGCCAGCAGCGACAGGTCCCGTCTAGGGACCCAGTACTTC. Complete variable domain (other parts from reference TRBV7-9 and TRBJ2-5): DTGVSQNPRHKITKRGQNVTFRCDPISEHNRLYWYRQTLGQGPEFLTYFQNEAQLEKSRLLSDRFSAERPKGSFSTLEIQRTEQGDSAMYLCASSDRSRLGTQYFGPGTRLLVL.

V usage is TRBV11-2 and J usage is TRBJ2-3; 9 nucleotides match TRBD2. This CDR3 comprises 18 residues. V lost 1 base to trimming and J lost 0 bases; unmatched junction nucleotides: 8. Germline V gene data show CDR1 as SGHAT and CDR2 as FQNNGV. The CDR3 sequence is CASSLATPTSGSTDTQYF. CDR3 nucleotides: TGTGCCAGCAGCTTAGCCACCCCGACTAGCGGAAGCACAGATACGCAGTATTTT.

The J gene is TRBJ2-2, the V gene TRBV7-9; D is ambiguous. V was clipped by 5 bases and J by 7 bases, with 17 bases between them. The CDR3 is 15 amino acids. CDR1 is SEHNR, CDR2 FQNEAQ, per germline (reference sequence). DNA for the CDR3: TGTGCCAGCAGCCCCTCACAGACCTACCTCGGGGAGCTGTTTTTT. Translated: CASSPSQTYLGELFF.

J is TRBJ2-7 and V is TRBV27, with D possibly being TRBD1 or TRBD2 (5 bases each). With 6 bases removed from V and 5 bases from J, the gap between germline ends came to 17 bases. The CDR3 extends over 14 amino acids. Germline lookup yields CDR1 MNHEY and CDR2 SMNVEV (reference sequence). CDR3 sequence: CASRGLWDHHEQYF. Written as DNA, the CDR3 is TGTGCCAGCAGGGGCCTATGGGACCACCACGAGCAGTACTTC.

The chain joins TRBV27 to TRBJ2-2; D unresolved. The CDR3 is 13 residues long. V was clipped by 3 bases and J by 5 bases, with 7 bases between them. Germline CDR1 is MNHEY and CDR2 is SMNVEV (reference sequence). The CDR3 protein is CASSFGMTGELFF. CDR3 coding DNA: TGTGCCAGCAGTTTCGGTATGACCGGGGAGCTGTTTTTT.

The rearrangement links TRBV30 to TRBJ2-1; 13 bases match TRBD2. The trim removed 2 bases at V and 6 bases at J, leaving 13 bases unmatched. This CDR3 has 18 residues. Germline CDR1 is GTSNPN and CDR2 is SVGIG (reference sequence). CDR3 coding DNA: TGTGCCTGGAGTAGACTAGCGGGAGGAGGGCTTTTTCGCAATGAGCAGTTCTTC. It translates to CAWSRLAGGGLFRNEQFF. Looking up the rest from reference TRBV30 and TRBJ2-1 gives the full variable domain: SQTIHQWPATLVQPVGSPLSLECTVEGTSNPNLYWYRQAAGRGLQLLFYSVGIGQISSEVPQNLSASRPQDRQFILSSKKLLLSDSGFYLCAWSRLAGGGLFRNEQFFGPGTRLTVL.

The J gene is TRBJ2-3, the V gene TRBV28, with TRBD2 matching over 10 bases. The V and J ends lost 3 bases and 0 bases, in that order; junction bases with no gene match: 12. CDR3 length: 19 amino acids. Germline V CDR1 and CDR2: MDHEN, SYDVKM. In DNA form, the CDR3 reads TGTGCCAGCAGTTTCCCGCCTAGCGGGAGCGTCCTTAGCACAGATACGCAGTATTTT. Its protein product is CASSFPPSGSVLSTDTQYF.

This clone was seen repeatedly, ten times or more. The chain's CDR3 is CASSPDTSVDQETQYF. Written as DNA, the CDR3 is TGTGCCAGCAGCCCTGATACTAGCGTCGATCAAGAGACCCAGTACTTC. J is TRBJ2-5 and V is TRBV7-9; 7 bases are shared with TRBD2. With 5 bases clipped from V and 2 bases from J, the junction kept 11 bases outside the gene matches. CDR1 is SEHNR and CDR2 is FQNEAQ in the germline V gene (reference sequence). This CDR3 is 16 amino acids long.

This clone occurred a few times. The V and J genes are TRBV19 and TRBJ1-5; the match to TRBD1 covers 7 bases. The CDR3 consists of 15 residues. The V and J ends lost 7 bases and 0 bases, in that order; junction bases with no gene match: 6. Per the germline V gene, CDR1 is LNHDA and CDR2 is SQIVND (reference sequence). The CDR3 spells CASTPTGNSNQPQHF. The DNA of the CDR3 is TGTGCCAGTACCCCGACAGGGAATAGCAATCAGCCCCAGCATTTT.

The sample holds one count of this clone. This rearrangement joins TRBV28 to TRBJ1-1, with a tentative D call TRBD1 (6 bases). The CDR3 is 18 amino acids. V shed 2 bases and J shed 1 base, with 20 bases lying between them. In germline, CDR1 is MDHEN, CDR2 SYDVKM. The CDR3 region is CASSLGWDTSFRNTEAFF. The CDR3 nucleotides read TGTGCCAGCAGTTTAGGGTGGGACACCTCCTTCCGGAACACTGAAGCTTTCTTT. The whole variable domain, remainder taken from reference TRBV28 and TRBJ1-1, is DVKVTQSSRYLVKRTGEKVFLECVQDMDHENMFWYRQDPGLGLRLIYFSYDVKMKEKGDIPEGYSVSREKKERFSLILESASTNQTSMYLCASSLGWDTSFRNTEAFFGQGTRLTVV.

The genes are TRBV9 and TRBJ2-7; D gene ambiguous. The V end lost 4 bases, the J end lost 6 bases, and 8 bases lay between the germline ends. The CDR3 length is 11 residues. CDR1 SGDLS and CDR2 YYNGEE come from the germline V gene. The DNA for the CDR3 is TGTGCCAGCAGCCCTGGCGCCGAGCAGTACTTC. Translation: CASSPGAEQYF. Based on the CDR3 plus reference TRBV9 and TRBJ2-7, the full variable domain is DSGVTQTPKHLITATGQRVTLRCSPRSGDLSVYWYQQSLDQGLQFLIQYYNGEERAKGNILERFSAQQFPDLHSELNLSSLELGDSALYFCASSPGAEQYFGPGTRLTVT.

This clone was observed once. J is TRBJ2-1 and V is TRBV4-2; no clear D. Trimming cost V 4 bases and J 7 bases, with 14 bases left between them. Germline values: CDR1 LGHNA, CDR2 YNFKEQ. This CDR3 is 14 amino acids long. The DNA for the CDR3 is TGTGCCAGCAGCCCTGAATCGGTAGGGAATGAGCAGTTCTTC. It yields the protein CASSPESVGNEQFF.

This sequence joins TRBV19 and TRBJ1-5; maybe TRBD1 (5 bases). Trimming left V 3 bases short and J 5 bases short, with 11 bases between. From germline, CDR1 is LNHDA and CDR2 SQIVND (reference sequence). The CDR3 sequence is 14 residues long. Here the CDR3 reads CASSMSKGYQPQHF. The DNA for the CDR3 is TGTGCCAGTAGTATGTCTAAGGGGTATCAGCCCCAGCATTTT.